This T cell receptor (beta chain) was observed in a study of radiotherapy plus CTLA-4 blockade in lung cancer. Method: immunoSEQ multiplex PCR; TCRdb's copy keeps in-frame clones and lacks some. The table includes around 95,000 clones, about 80% detected once. As concerns this clone: Distinct nucleotide sequences in the sample also encode this CDR3.

The CDR3 loop spans 16 amino acids. Germline V gene sequence: CDR1 MDHEN, CDR2 SYDVKM. Between the trimmed V and J ends, which lost 6 bases and 8 bases, there was a span of 23 bases. The V gene is TRBV28, the J gene TRBJ2-1, with D uncertain. This specimen consisted of peripheral blood, obtained from a patient treated with radiotherapy plus ipilimumab. This clonotype originated in a human donor with non-small cell lung cancer who had stable disease on radiotherapy plus ipilimumab. CDR3 DNA: TGTGCCAGCAGCCCCCCCACCCAAGAACGAGTCCATGAGCAGTTCTTC. It encodes CASSPPTQERVHEQFF.